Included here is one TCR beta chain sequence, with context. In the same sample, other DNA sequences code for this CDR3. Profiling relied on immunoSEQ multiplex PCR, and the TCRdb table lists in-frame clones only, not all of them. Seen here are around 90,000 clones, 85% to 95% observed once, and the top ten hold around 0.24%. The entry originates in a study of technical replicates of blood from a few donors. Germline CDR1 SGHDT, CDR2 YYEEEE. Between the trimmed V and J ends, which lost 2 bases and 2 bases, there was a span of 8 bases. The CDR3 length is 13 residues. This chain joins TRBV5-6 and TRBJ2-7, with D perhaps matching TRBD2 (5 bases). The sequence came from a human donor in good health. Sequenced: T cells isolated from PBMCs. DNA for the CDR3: TGTGCCAGCAGCTTAGGAGGAACCTACGAGCAGTACTTC. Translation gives CASSLGGTYEQYF. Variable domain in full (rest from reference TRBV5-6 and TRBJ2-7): DAGVTQSPTHLIKTRGQQVTLRCSPKSGHDTVSWYQQALGQGPQFIFQYYEEEERQRGNFPDRFSGHQFPNYSSELNVNALLLGDSALYLCASSLGGTYEQYFGPGTRLTVT.